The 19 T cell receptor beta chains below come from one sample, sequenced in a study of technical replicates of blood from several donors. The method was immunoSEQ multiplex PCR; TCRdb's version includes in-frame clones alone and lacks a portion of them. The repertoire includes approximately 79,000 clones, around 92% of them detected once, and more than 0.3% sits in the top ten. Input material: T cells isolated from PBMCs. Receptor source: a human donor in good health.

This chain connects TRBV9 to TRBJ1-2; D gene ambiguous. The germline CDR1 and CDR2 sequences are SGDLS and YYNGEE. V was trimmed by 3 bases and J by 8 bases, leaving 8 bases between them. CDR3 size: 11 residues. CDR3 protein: CASSGGRGYTF. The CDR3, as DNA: TGTGCCAGCAGCGGAGGAAGAGGCTACACCTTC.

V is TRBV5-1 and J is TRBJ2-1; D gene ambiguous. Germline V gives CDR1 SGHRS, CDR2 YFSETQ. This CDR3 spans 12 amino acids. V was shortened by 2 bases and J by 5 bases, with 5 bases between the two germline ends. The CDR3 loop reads CASSLQDNEQFF. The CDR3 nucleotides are TGCGCCAGCAGCTTACAAGACAATGAGCAGTTCTTC.

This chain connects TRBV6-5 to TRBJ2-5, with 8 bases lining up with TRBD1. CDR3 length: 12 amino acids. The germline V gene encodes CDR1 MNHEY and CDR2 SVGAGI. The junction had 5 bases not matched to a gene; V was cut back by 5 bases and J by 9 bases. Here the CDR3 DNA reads TGTGCCAGCAGTCAGGACAGGGAGGCCCAGTACTTC. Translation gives CASSQDREAQYF.

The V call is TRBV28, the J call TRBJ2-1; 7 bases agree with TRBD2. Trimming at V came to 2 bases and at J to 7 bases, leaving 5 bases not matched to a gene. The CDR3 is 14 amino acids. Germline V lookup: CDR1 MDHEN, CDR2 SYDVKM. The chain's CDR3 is CASSLAGVGNEQFF. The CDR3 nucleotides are TGTGCCAGCAGTTTAGCGGGAGTGGGGAATGAGCAGTTCTTC. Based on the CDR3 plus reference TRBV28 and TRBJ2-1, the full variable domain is DVKVTQSSRYLVKRTGEKVFLECVQDMDHENMFWYRQDPGLGLRLIYFSYDVKMKEKGDIPEGYSVSREKKERFSLILESASTNQTSMYLCASSLAGVGNEQFFGPGTRLTVL.

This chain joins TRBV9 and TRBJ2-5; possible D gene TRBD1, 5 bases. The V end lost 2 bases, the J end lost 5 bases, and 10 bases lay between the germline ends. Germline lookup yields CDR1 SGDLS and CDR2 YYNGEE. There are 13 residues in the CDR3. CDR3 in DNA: TGTGCCAGCAGCGTTCAGGGTGGGGAGACCCAGTACTTC. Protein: CASSVQGGETQYF.

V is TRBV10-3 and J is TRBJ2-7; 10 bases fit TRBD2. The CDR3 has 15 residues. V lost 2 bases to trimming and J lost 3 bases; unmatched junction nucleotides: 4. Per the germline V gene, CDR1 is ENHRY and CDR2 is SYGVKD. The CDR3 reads CAISETASGSYEQYF. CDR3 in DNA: TGTGCCATCAGTGAGACGGCTAGCGGGAGCTACGAGCAGTACTTC.

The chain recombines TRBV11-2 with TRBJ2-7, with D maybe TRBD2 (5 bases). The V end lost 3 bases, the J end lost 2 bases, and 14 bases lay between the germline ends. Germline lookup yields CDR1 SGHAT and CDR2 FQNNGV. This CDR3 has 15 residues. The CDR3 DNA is TGTGCCAGCAGCTTGCGAGCGGAAACTGCCTACGAGCAGTACTTC. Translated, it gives CASSLRAETAYEQYF.

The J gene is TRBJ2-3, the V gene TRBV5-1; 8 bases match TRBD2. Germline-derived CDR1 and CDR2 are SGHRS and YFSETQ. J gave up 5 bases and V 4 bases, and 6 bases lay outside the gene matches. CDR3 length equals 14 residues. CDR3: CASSPGLEKDTQYF. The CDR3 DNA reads TGCGCCAGCAGCCCGGGACTAGAGAAAGATACGCAGTATTTT.

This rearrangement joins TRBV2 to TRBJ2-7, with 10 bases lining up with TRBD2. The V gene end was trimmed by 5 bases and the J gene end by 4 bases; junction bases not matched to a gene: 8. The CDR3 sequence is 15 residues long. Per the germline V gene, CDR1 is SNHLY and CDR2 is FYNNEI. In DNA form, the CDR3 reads TGTGCCAGCAGTCCTCTAGCGGGAGTTAATTACGAGCAGTACTTC. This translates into CASSPLAGVNYEQYF.

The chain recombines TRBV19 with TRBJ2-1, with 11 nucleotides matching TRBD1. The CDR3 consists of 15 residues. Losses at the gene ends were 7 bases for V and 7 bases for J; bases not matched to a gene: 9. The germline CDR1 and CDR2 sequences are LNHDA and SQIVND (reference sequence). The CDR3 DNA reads TGTGCCAGTACCTTCGGACAGGGGGCTGTGAATGAGCAGTTCTTC. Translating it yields CASTFGQGAVNEQFF.

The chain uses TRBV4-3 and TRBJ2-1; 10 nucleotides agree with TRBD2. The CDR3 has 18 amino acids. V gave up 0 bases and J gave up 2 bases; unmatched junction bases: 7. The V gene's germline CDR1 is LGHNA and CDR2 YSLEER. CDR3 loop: CASSQDPLAGDTYNEQFF. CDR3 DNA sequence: TGCGCCAGCAGCCAAGATCCGCTAGCGGGAGATACCTACAATGAGCAGTTCTTC.

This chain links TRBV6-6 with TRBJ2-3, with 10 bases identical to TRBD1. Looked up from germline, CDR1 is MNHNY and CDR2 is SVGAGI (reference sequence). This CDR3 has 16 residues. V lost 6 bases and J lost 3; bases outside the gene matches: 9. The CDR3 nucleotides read TGTGCCAGCAGCTCCATTCCGGGACAGGGGACAGATACGCAGTATTTT. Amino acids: CASSSIPGQGTDTQYF.

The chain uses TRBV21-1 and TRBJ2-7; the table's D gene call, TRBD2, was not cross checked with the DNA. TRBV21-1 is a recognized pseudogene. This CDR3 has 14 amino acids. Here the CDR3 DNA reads TGTGCCAGCAGCAACGCCCTAGCCTCCTACGAGCAGTACTTC. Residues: CASSNALASYEQYF.

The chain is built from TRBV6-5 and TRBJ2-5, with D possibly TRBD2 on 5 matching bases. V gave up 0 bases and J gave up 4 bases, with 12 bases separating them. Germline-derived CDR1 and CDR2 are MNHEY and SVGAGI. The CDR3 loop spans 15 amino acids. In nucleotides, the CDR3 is TGTGCCAGCAGTTACTCGGGTAACCGGGGAGAGACCCAGTACTTC. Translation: CASSYSGNRGETQYF.

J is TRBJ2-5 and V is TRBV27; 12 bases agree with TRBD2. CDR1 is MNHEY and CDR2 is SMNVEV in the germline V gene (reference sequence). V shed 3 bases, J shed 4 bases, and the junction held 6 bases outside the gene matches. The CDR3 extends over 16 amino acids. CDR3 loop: CASSLSLAGGRETQYF. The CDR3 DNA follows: TGTGCCAGCAGTTTGTCCCTAGCGGGAGGGCGAGAGACCCAGTACTTC.

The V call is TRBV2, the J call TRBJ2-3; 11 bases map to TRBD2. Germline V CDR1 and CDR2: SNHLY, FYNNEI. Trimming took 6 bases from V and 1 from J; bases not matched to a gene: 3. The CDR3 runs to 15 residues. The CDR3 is CASRQLAGGTDTQYF. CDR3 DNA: TGTGCCAGCAGGCAACTAGCGGGGGGCACAGATACGCAGTATTTT.

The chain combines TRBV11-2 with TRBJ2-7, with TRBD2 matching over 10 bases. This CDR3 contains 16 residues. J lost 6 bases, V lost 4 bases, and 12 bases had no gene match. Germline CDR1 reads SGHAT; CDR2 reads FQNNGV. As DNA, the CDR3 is TGTGCCAGCAGCTCCCAAGCTAGCGGGAGAATCGGCGAGCAGTACTTC. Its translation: CASSSQASGRIGEQYF.

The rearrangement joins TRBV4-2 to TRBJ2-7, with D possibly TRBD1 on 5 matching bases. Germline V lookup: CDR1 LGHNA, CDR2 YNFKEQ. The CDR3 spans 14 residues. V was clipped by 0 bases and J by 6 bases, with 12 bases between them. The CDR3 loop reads CASSQDLGVPEQYF. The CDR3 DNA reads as TGTGCCAGCAGCCAAGATCTAGGGGTACCCGAGCAGTACTTC.

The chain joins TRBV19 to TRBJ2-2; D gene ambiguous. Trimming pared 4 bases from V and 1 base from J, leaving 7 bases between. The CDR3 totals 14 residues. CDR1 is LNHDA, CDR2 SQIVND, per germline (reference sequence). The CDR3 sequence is CASSTNRNTGELFF. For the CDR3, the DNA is TGTGCCAGTAGTACCAACAGGAACACCGGGGAGCTGTTTTTT.